These 9 T cell receptor beta chains originate from one sample sequenced in a study of identical twins. MiXCR was run by TCRdb on the 5' RACE reads, yielding one entry per CDR3 protein. The repertoire holds 700,000 or so distinct CDR3 sequences, with under 9% as singletons. The same data also went into a second study, on yellow fever vaccine responses in identical twins.

The sequenced sample consisted of PBMCs. The receptors were gathered from a young woman in good health.

The chain combines TRBV7-9 with TRBJ1-4, with D unresolved. Trimming took 5 bases from V and 7 from J, leaving 17 bases between them. This CDR3 has 15 residues. Germline V lookup: CDR1 SEHNR, CDR2 FQNEAQ (reference sequence). CDR3 bases: TGTGCCAGCAGCCCCTTGGGTGCGGAGGGTGAAAAACTGTTTTTT. This translates into CASSPLGAEGEKLFF.

This chain connects TRBV12-3 or TRBV12-4 to TRBJ2-2, with D unclear. V lost 2 bases, J lost 1 base, and 5 bases lay in between. The CDR3 totals 14 residues. The DNA for the CDR3 is TGTGCCAGCAGTTTACCGAAGAACACCGGGGAGCTGTTTTTT. Encoded protein: CASSLPKNTGELFF.

This clonotype occurred many times. The chain employs TRBV6-1 and TRBJ2-5, with 10 nucleotides matching TRBD1. This CDR3 has 14 residues. Germline V gives CDR1 MNHNS, CDR2 SASEGT. Trimming cost V 6 bases and J 2 bases; bases outside gene matches: 3. This CDR3 is CASSRTGGQETQYF. The CDR3 nucleotides read TGTGCCAGCAGCAGGACAGGGGGTCAAGAGACCCAGTACTTC.

The table lists this clonotype with many counts. This chain joins TRBV12-3 or TRBV12-4 and TRBJ2-1; 8 positions match TRBD2. This CDR3 is built from 13 residues. Unmatched junction bases numbered 1, after V lost 0 bases and J lost 9 bases. Here the CDR3 reads CASSLAGTSEQFF. The CDR3 bases are TGTGCCAGCAGTTTAGCGGGGACTAGTGAGCAGTTCTTC.

This clonotype was recorded a few times. V and J are TRBV5-1 and TRBJ2-1, with 10 positions matching TRBD2. The germline CDR1 and CDR2 sequences are SGHRS and YFSETQ. CDR3 length equals 15 residues. The V segment lost 4 bases and the J segment 9 bases; nucleotides outside the gene matches: 10. The CDR3 DNA sequence: TGCGCCAGCAGCACCGAGGGACTAGCGTCCAGTGAGCAGTTCTTC. Protein product: CASSTEGLASSEQFF.

The chain couples TRBV6-1 to TRBJ2-7; 11 bases line up with TRBD1. The germline V gene has CDR1 MNHNS and CDR2 SASEGT. The CDR3 sequence is 13 residues long. The junction had 4 bases not matched to a gene; V was cut back by 6 bases and J by 6 bases. CDR3 residues: CASRNGQGAEQYF. CDR3 in DNA: TGTGCCAGCAGGAACGGACAGGGGGCCGAGCAGTACTTC.

The V gene is TRBV18, the J gene TRBJ2-2, with 7 bases that match TRBD1. Per germline, CDR1 KGHSH and CDR2 LQKENI. The CDR3 loop spans 14 amino acids. J lost 4 bases, V lost 4 bases, and 3 bases had no gene match. The DNA for the CDR3 is TGTGCCAGCTCACGGGACAGAATCACCGGGGAGCTGTTTTTT. Translation gives CASSRDRITGELFF. Drawing the rest from reference TRBV18 and TRBJ2-2, the complete variable domain is NAGVMQNPRHLVRRRGQEARLRCSPMKGHSHVYWYRQLPEEGLKFMVYLQKENIIDESGMPKERFSAEFPKEGPSILRIQQVVRGDSAAYFCASSRDRITGELFFGEGSRLTVL.

This clonotype was found many times. The J gene is TRBJ2-1, the V gene TRBV29-1; no definite D call. Germline values: CDR1 SQVTM, CDR2 ANQGSEA. Trimming left V 4 bases short and J 6 bases short, with 10 bases between. There are 12 residues in the CDR3. For the CDR3, the DNA is TGCAGCGTTGTGGTCCCCCCCAATGAGCAGTTCTTC. Protein product: CSVVVPPNEQFF.

This clonotype was seen at least ten times. V and J are TRBV11-2 and TRBJ2-2, with a tentative D call TRBD1 (5 bases). CDR1 SGHAT and CDR2 FQNNGV come from the germline V gene. With 1 base removed from V and 4 bases from J, the gap between germline ends came to 10 bases. This CDR3 comprises 15 residues. This CDR3 is CASSLVAGATGELFF. In DNA form, the CDR3 reads TGTGCCAGCAGCTTAGTAGCTGGGGCCACCGGGGAGCTGTTTTTT.